Following are 31 T cell receptor beta chains from one sample sequenced in a study of T cells in localized non-small cell lung cancer. TCRdb's copy holds only in-frame clones and misses some; the assay was immunoSEQ multiplex PCR. The table lists approximately 150,000 clones, roughly 90% of them singletons, with over 1.5% in the top ten. The sequenced sample was peripheral blood, obtained before any cancer treatment. Source of these receptors: an older female donor with stage I lung adenocarcinoma.

The chain links TRBV9 to TRBJ1-1; maybe TRBD1 (6 bases). Looked up from germline, CDR1 is SGDLS and CDR2 is YYNGEE. V lost 3 bases and J 4 bases, leaving 13 bases between the germline ends. This CDR3 spans 14 amino acids. For the CDR3, the DNA is TGTGCCAGCAGCGCAGTGGGGGGGGCCACTGAAGCTTTCTTT. It specifies CASSAVGGATEAFF.

The rearrangement links TRBV2 to TRBJ2-3, with 8 bases aligning to TRBD2. Germline CDR1 SNHLY, CDR2 FYNNEI. Trimming at V came to 6 bases and at J to 4 bases, leaving 9 bases not matched to a gene. The CDR3 spans 15 residues. Here the CDR3 DNA reads TGTGCCAGCAGCCCATCCGGGAGGGGAGCAGATACGCAGTATTTT. Translation gives CASSPSGRGADTQYF. The full variable domain, with the rest looked up from reference TRBV2 and TRBJ2-3, is EPEVTQTPSHQVTQMGQEVILRCVPISNHLYFYWYRQILGQKVEFLVSFYNNEISEKSEIFDDQFSVERPDGSNFTLKIRSTKLEDSAMYFCASSPSGRGADTQYFGPGTRLTVL.

V usage is TRBV19 and J usage is TRBJ2-1; TRBD1 is a possible D gene (6 bases). V was trimmed by 3 bases and J by 3 bases, leaving 12 bases between them. Germline V gene data show CDR1 as LNHDA and CDR2 as SQIVND (reference sequence). The CDR3 runs 15 residues. The CDR3, as DNA: TGTGCCAGTAGTATCCGCGCAGGGGTCTACAATGAGCAGTTCTTC. Amino acid sequence: CASSIRAGVYNEQFF.

The genes are TRBV28 and TRBJ2-2; possibly TRBD2 for D (6 bases). This CDR3 comprises 15 residues. Trimming took 2 bases from V and 7 from J, leaving 14 bases between them. Germline values: CDR1 MDHEN, CDR2 SYDVKM. CDR3 region: CASSLGGAGIGELFF. The CDR3 region has the DNA TGTGCCAGCAGTTTAGGAGGGGCCGGCATCGGGGAGCTGTTTTTT.

This chain joins TRBV5-6 and TRBJ1-5; D call uncertain. CDR1 and CDR2 from the germline V gene are SGHDT and YYEEEE. The CDR3 is 14 residues long. Trimming cost V 3 bases and J 4 bases, with 11 bases left between them. This CDR3 reads CASSYGRGNQPQHF. CDR3 nucleotide sequence: TGTGCCAGCAGCTACGGCCGGGGAAATCAGCCCCAGCATTTT.

The J gene is TRBJ2-3, the V gene TRBV27; TRBD1 is a possible D gene (5 bases). Germline CDR1 and CDR2: MNHEY and SMNVEV (reference sequence). The CDR3 has 14 amino acids. Trimming stripped 6 bases from V and 1 base from J, with 11 bases between. The CDR3 here is CASRTLGGTDTQYF. In DNA form, the CDR3 reads TGTGCCAGCAGGACTCTAGGGGGCACAGATACGCAGTATTTT.

V usage is TRBV29-1 and J usage is TRBJ2-1; D is possibly TRBD1 (5 bases). Germline CDR1 reads SQVTM; CDR2 reads ANQGSEA. The CDR3 sequence is 13 residues long. V shed 4 bases and J shed 7 bases, with 14 bases lying between them. In nucleotides, the CDR3 is TGCAGCGTTGCACAGGTTGTACGTAATGAGCAGTTCTTC. Translating gives CSVAQVVRNEQFF.

The gene calls are TRBV11-2 and TRBJ2-1, with a possible D match to TRBD2 (6 bases). Per the germline V gene, CDR1 is SGHAT and CDR2 is FQNNGV. There are 14 residues in the CDR3. Between the trimmed V and J ends, which lost 5 bases and 6 bases, there was a span of 14 bases. The DNA for the CDR3 is TGTGCCAGCAGCCCACTATGGGACTTCAATGAGCAGTTCTTC. Its translation is CASSPLWDFNEQFF.

V and J are TRBV11-2 and TRBJ1-2; 12 bases line up with TRBD1. With V trimmed by 0 bases and J by 8 bases, 10 bases remained unmatched. CDR3 length: 17 amino acids. The germline V gene has CDR1 SGHAT and CDR2 FQNNGV. The CDR3 is CASSLDLWDRGLGGYTF. The CDR3 DNA reads TGTGCCAGCAGCTTAGACCTCTGGGACAGGGGGCTGGGGGGCTACACCTTC.

The chain uses TRBV10-3 and TRBJ2-7; no firm D call. V gave up 0 bases and J gave up 0 bases, with 15 bases separating them. CDR1 is ENHRY, CDR2 SYGVKD, per germline. The CDR3 contains 17 residues. CDR3 bases: TGTGCCATCAGTGAGTCGCAGGATCACACAGTCTCCTACGAGCAGTACTTC. Translated: CAISESQDHTVSYEQYF.

This rearrangement joins TRBV5-6 to TRBJ1-5, with D hard to call. The CDR3 has 13 amino acids. CDR1 SGHDT and CDR2 YYEEEE come from the germline V gene. Trimming took 2 bases from V and 3 from J, leaving 6 bases between them. The chain's CDR3 is CASSFNDNQPQHF. In DNA, the CDR3 is TGTGCCAGCAGCTTTAACGACAATCAGCCCCAGCATTTT.

The chain employs TRBV7-2 and TRBJ2-7; D might be TRBD2 (6 bases). V lost 1 base and J 3 bases, leaving 13 bases between the germline ends. The CDR3 spans 15 residues. Germline V gene data show CDR1 as SGHTA and CDR2 as FQGNSA. CDR3 in DNA: TGTGCCAGCAGCTTAGGGGGGGAGGATGTCTACGAGCAGTACTTC. This sequence encodes CASSLGGEDVYEQYF.

This clone appeared a single time. The chain links TRBV9 to TRBJ2-3, with 12 bases lining up with TRBD2. Per the germline V gene, CDR1 is SGDLS and CDR2 is YYNGEE. CDR3 length equals 18 residues. V was pared by 0 bases and J by 8 bases, with 13 bases of the junction left unmatched. The CDR3 here is CASSVGSLAGGPRGTQYF. The CDR3 DNA reads as TGTGCCAGCAGCGTAGGAAGCCTAGCGGGAGGGCCCCGAGGTACGCAGTATTTT.

The chain carries TRBV20-1 and TRBJ2-7; D call uncertain. CDR3 length equals 10 residues. V was shortened by 7 bases and J by 2 bases, with 6 bases between the two germline ends. The V gene's germline CDR1 is DFQATT and CDR2 SNEGSKA (reference sequence). The CDR3 reads CSVDPYEQYF. CDR3 DNA: TGCAGTGTCGACCCCTACGAGCAGTACTTC.

The V and J genes are TRBV10-3 and TRBJ1-5; 8 bases agree with TRBD1. In germline, CDR1 is ENHRY, CDR2 SYGVKD. With 8 bases clipped from V and 6 bases from J, the junction kept 6 bases outside the gene matches. The CDR3 has 13 residues. The DNA for the CDR3 is TGTGCCATCGGGGGCAGGGGGCTTCAGCCCCAGCATTTT. Translated, it gives CAIGGRGLQPQHF.

V gene TRBV7-3 combines with J gene TRBJ1-1; D uncertain. V was trimmed by 1 base and J by 0 bases, leaving 9 bases between them. This CDR3 region has 15 residues. In germline, CDR1 is SGHTA, CDR2 FQGTGA. The CDR3 DNA reads TGTGCCAGCAGCTTAATGGCGCTATTGAACACTGAAGCTTTCTTT. It encodes CASSLMALLNTEAFF.

This chain connects TRBV5-5 to TRBJ1-1, with 7 positions matching TRBD1. The CDR3 runs 13 residues. Looked up from germline, CDR1 is SGHKS and CDR2 is YYEKEE (reference sequence). The ends lost 0 bases at V and 7 bases at J; junction bases unmatched: 3. CDR3 DNA: TGTGCCAGCAGCTTGGTGGCAGGGGGTGAAGCTTTCTTT. Its protein product is CASSLVAGGEAFF.

There are a few counts of this clone. J is TRBJ1-2 and V is TRBV4-1, with D unresolved. From germline, CDR1 is MGHRA and CDR2 YSYEKL. This CDR3 spans 15 amino acids. Trimming took off 4 bases at V and 2 bases at J, with 14 bases between the two ends. The CDR3: CASSRDTTQNYGYTF. In DNA, the CDR3 is TGCGCCAGCAGCCGAGACACGACACAAAACTATGGCTACACCTTC.

Comment on this clone: A junction end diverges from the germline sequence, so it may reflect a read error. For the CDR3, the DNA is TGCGCCAACAGCCGCGAAGGGGTTTATGGCTACACCTTC. Translating gives CANSREGVYGYTF. V is TRBV5-1 and J is TRBJ1-2; D perhaps matches TRBD1 (5 bases). CDR3 length: 13 amino acids. In germline, CDR1 is SGHRS, CDR2 YFSETQ.

This clone occurred a few times. V gene TRBV5-4 combines with J gene TRBJ2-4, with 7 positions matching TRBD2. Germline trimming cut 2 bases from V and 7 bases from J; bases unmatched to any gene: 6. Germline assignment: CDR1 SGHNT and CDR2 YYREEE (reference sequence). This CDR3 region has 14 residues. The CDR3 bases are TGTGCCAGCAGCTTCCCCCAGGGAGGGAACATTCAGTACTTC. This encodes CASSFPQGGNIQYF.

The chain links TRBV5-6 to TRBJ2-7, with a tentative D call TRBD1 (5 bases). Germline lookup yields CDR1 SGHDT and CDR2 YYEEEE. CDR3 size: 15 residues. V gave up 0 bases and J gave up 2 bases, with 12 bases separating them. The CDR3 loop reads CASSLGLDTTYEQYF. DNA for the CDR3: TGTGCCAGCAGCTTGGGTCTGGACACTACCTACGAGCAGTACTTC.

V and J are TRBV7-6 and TRBJ2-5; D uncertain. Germline V lookup: CDR1 SGHVS, CDR2 FNYEAQ. CDR3 size: 13 residues. V lost 3 bases and J lost 6, with 11 bases in between. CDR3 DNA sequence: TGTGCCAGCAGCTTGGATCAAGTAAAGACCCAGTACTTC. Its protein product is CASSLDQVKTQYF.

The rearrangement uses TRBV7-9 and TRBJ2-3; no definite D call. The CDR3 runs to 13 residues. CDR1 is SEHNR, CDR2 FQNEAQ, per germline (reference sequence). V was trimmed by 5 bases and J by 2 bases, leaving 8 bases between them. CDR3 nucleotides: TGTGCCAGCAGCCCCCTACCCACAGATACGCAGTATTTT. Translated: CASSPLPTDTQYF.

The J gene is TRBJ2-3, the V gene TRBV28; TRBD2 matches 10 bases. The ends lost 1 base at V and 6 bases at J; junction bases unmatched: 4. The germline V gene encodes CDR1 MDHEN and CDR2 SYDVKM. The CDR3 loop spans 15 amino acids. For the CDR3, the DNA is TGTGCCAGCAGTTTATTCCTAGCGGGAGTGGATACGCAGTATTTT. It is translated as CASSLFLAGVDTQYF.

The chain couples TRBV7-2 to TRBJ1-3; TRBD1 might be the D (6 bases). Germline V CDR1 and CDR2: SGHTA, FQGNSA. This CDR3 is built from 15 residues. V lost 1 base to trimming and J lost 2 bases, with 9 bases between them. The DNA of the CDR3 is TGTGCCAGCAGCTTAGAGTACAGGGCTGGAAACACCATATATTTT. Amino acid sequence: CASSLEYRAGNTIYF.

The chain joins TRBV5-1 to TRBJ2-1, with 8 bases aligning to TRBD2. This CDR3 region has 17 residues. Per germline, CDR1 SGHRS and CDR2 YFSETQ. After removal of 2 bases from V and 5 bases from J, the junction contained 12 bases not matched to a gene. The CDR3 is CASSFFSASGRHNEQFF. The CDR3 nucleotides read TGCGCCAGCAGCTTCTTCTCGGCTAGCGGGCGTCACAATGAGCAGTTCTTC.

The chain is built from TRBV10-3 and TRBJ2-7, with 7 nucleotides matching TRBD1. V shed 7 bases, J shed 4 bases, and the junction held 13 bases outside the gene matches. Germline loops: CDR1 ENHRY, CDR2 SYGVKD. The CDR3 extends over 15 amino acids. For the CDR3, the DNA is TGTGCCATCACCCCCTCCCGACAGGGAAATTACGAGCAGTACTTC. Protein: CAITPSRQGNYEQYF.

This clone was seen only once. The chain recombines TRBV10-3 with TRBJ1-6; TRBD1 matches at 8 bases. Germline assignment: CDR1 ENHRY and CDR2 SYGVKD. The CDR3 runs to 16 residues. With V trimmed by 1 base and J by 6 bases, 5 bases remained unmatched. The CDR3 nucleotides read TGTGCCATCAGTGAGTTTCCAGGGGGCACTAATTCACCCCTCCACTTT. This codes for CAISEFPGGTNSPLHF.

The chain is built from TRBV5-1 and TRBJ2-7; D is unresolved. V lost 0 bases and J lost 2, with 9 bases in between. Germline lookup yields CDR1 SGHRS and CDR2 YFSETQ. This CDR3 region has 14 residues. In nucleotides, the CDR3 is TGCGCCAGCAGCTTGGTGAGCACAACCTACGAGCAGTACTTC. It yields the protein CASSLVSTTYEQYF.

The chain employs TRBV19 and TRBJ2-1; TRBD2 aligns across 15 bases. The CDR3 covers 18 residues. Germline V CDR1 and CDR2: LNHDA, SQIVND (reference sequence). V shed 1 base, J shed 1 base, and the junction held 2 bases outside the gene matches. For the CDR3, the DNA is TGTGCCAGTAGTATAGCTGGACTAGCGGGAGGGTCCTACAATGAGCAGTTCTTC. Translation gives CASSIAGLAGGSYNEQFF.

The V and J genes are TRBV7-3 and TRBJ2-2, with D maybe TRBD1 (5 bases). Germline V gene data show CDR1 as SGHTA and CDR2 as FQGTGA. V lost 3 bases, J lost 5 bases, and 16 bases lay in between. This CDR3 is built from 16 residues. CDR3 nucleotides: TGTGCCAGCAGCTTGGCTGGGGCCTCGAGGACCGGGGAGCTGTTTTTT. As protein: CASSLAGASRTGELFF.